Presented here are 27 T cell receptor beta chains from one specimen sequenced in a study of regulatory T cells in long-lasting Graves disease. The sample's time point: newly diagnosed GD, antithyroid drugs for less than 3 months. Extracted PBMC RNA gave rise to the TCR library. TCR beta libraries were built with iRepertoire HTBI primers and Arm-PCR of CDR3 regions. Using its own MiXCR run on the multiplex PCR reads, TCRdb lists one record per CDR3 protein. The sample gives 500,000 to 700,000 distinct CDR3 sequences, less than 20% of which show up once; about 18% is in the top ten. These data are also associated with another study on T cells in Graves' hyperthyroidism and ophthalmopathy.

The sequences come from peripheral blood mononuclear cells (PBMCs), collected at new diagnosis, from a patient treated with antithyroid drugs. Every receptor here comes from a woman aged 30 to 39 with Graves disease.

This clonotype was seen at least ten times. The genes are TRBV5-1 and TRBJ2-1, with TRBD1 identical over 8 bases. V trimming: 4 bases; J trimming: 6 bases; junction bases outside the gene matches: 6. In germline, CDR1 is SGHRS, CDR2 YFSETQ. CDR3 length: 14 residues. CDR3 DNA: TGCGCCAGCAGCGCGGGACAGGAATTCAATGAGCAGTTCTTC. This codes for CASSAGQEFNEQFF.

In this sample, this clonotype turned up a few times. A much larger clone differs by one base, so this may be a read error. The conserved closing phenylalanine or tryptophan is absent in this CDR3, likely reflecting a read error. The chain links TRBV11-2 to TRBJ2-5; D is undetermined. Germline-derived CDR1 and CDR2 are SGHAT and FQNNGV. With 5 bases removed from V and 5 bases from J, the gap between germline ends came to 6 bases. The CDR3 length is 11 residues. The CDR3 DNA sequence: TGTGCCAGCAGCCAACTTGAGACCCAGTACCTC. Protein product: CASSQLETQYL.

This clonotype occurred many times. This chain links TRBV7-9 with TRBJ1-2, with no clear D. Germline V gives CDR1 SEHNR, CDR2 FQNEAQ (reference sequence). The CDR3 loop spans 15 amino acids. V lost 1 base to trimming and J lost 4 bases, with 13 bases between them. CDR3 in DNA: TGTGCCAGCAGCTTAGTACCCCTTCTGACCTATGGCTACACCTTC. This sequence encodes CASSLVPLLTYGYTF.

This clonotype was picked up many times. The J gene is TRBJ1-1, the V gene TRBV18; D is possibly TRBD1 (5 bases). The CDR3 is made up of 14 amino acids. Germline V gene sequence: CDR1 KGHSH, CDR2 LQKENI. Trimming removed 4 bases from V and 3 bases from J, with 12 bases in between. This chain's CDR3 is CASSLSRGDTEAFF. The CDR3 coding sequence is TGTGCCAGCTCACTGAGTCGGGGGGACACTGAAGCTTTCTTT.

This clonotype was counted a few times. V and J are TRBV19 and TRBJ1-1, with TRBD1 as a possible D gene (5 bases). Germline V gene sequence: CDR1 LNHDA, CDR2 SQIVND (reference sequence). This CDR3 comprises 14 residues. V was clipped by 3 bases and J by 4 bases, with 12 bases between them. CDR3 amino acids: CASSMGQGTTEAFF. DNA for the CDR3: TGTGCCAGTAGTATGGGCCAGGGTACCACTGAAGCTTTCTTT.

The CDR3 sequence: CASSEAGGSDEQFF. The CDR3, as DNA: TGTGCCAGCAGTGAAGCCGGAGGAAGCGATGAGCAGTTCTTC. The chain carries TRBV2 and TRBJ2-1, with D perhaps matching TRBD2 (5 bases). CDR1 is SNHLY and CDR2 is FYNNEI in the germline V gene. Trimming shortened V by 0 bases and J by 8 bases, and 11 bases separated the two germline ends. The CDR3 length is 14 residues.

This clonotype was found many times. This rearrangement joins TRBV5-1 to TRBJ2-1; TRBD2 aligns across 9 bases. Germline V CDR1 and CDR2: SGHRS, YFSETQ. The V gene end was trimmed by 6 bases and the J gene end by 4 bases; junction bases not matched to a gene: 8. This CDR3 contains 15 residues. This chain's CDR3 is CASKPGLASYNEQFF. DNA of the CDR3: TGCGCCAGCAAACCGGGACTAGCTTCTTACAATGAGCAGTTCTTC.

The chain combines TRBV30 with TRBJ2-6; tentative D call: TRBD2 (6 bases). Germline CDR1 is GTSNPN and CDR2 is SVGIG (reference sequence). The CDR3 is made up of 14 amino acids. The V end lost 2 bases, the J end lost 2 bases, and 7 bases lay between the germline ends. The CDR3 DNA sequence: TGTGCCTGGAGTTGGAGGGCTGGGGCCAACGTCCTGACTTTC. Translating it yields CAWSWRAGANVLTF.

This clonotype was observed at least ten times. The chain couples TRBV2 to TRBJ1-6, with D maybe TRBD1 (6 bases). Germline V gives CDR1 SNHLY, CDR2 FYNNEI. The CDR3 sequence is 14 residues long. Trimming left V 10 bases short and J 5 bases short, with 15 bases between. CDR3 residues: CATKKDSNNSPLHF. CDR3 nucleotides: TGTGCCACCAAAAAGGACAGTAATAATTCACCCCTCCACTTT.

This clonotype was detected many times. The rearrangement uses TRBV18 and TRBJ2-5; D call uncertain. Germline CDR1 and CDR2: KGHSH and LQKENI. This CDR3 is 13 amino acids long. V gave up 0 bases and J gave up 5 bases, with 7 bases separating them. This CDR3 is CASSPPNSETQYF. Written as DNA, the CDR3 is TGTGCCAGCTCACCACCGAACTCCGAGACCCAGTACTTC. Looking up the rest from reference TRBV18 and TRBJ2-5 gives the full variable domain: NAGVMQNPRHLVRRRGQEARLRCSPMKGHSHVYWYRQLPEEGLKFMVYLQKENIIDESGMPKERFSAEFPKEGPSILRIQQVVRGDSAAYFCASSPPNSETQYFGPGTRLLVL.

This clonotype came up a few times. This chain connects TRBV19 to TRBJ2-2; D is perhaps TRBD1 (6 bases). The V gene's germline CDR1 is LNHDA and CDR2 SQIVND (reference sequence). The V end lost 4 bases, the J end lost 4 bases, and 13 bases lay between the germline ends. This CDR3 contains 15 residues. In nucleotides, the CDR3 is TGTGCCAGTAGTAGGCGGCAGGGGACCACCGGGGAGCTGTTTTTT. Translation gives CASSRRQGTTGELFF.

This clonotype was counted only a few times. The chain employs TRBV7-9 and TRBJ2-5, with D maybe TRBD1 (5 bases). CDR1 and CDR2 (germline): SEHNR, FQNEAQ (reference sequence). Trimming pared 5 bases from V and 5 bases from J, leaving 12 bases between. The CDR3 contains 13 residues. The CDR3 nucleotides read TGTGCCAGCAGCGCGACAGTAAGGGAGACCCAGTACTTC. Its translation is CASSATVRETQYF.

The sample holds a few counts of this clonotype. The chain couples TRBV20-1 to TRBJ2-1; weak D call: TRBD2 (5 bases). Trimming pared 8 bases from V and 5 bases from J, leaving 19 bases between. This CDR3 comprises 14 residues. CDR1 is DFQATT, CDR2 SNEGSKA, per germline (reference sequence). The CDR3 region has the DNA TGCAGTACTGGGAGCTTGGTATTCAACAATGAGCAGTTCTTC. It codes for CSTGSLVFNNEQFF.

Of note for this clonotype: This may come from a read error, since a much larger clone is one base off. CDR3 sequence reads: CASSLCGAGSANNEQFF. DNA for the CDR3: TGTGCCAGCAGTTTATGCGGGGCGGGTTCAGCAAACAATGAGCAGTTCTTC. The chain links TRBV28 to TRBJ2-1; D possibly uses TRBD1 or TRBD2 (5 bases each). V gave up 0 bases and J gave up 5 bases, with 17 bases separating them. The CDR3 has 17 residues. Looked up from germline, CDR1 is MDHEN and CDR2 is SYDVKM.

This clonotype came up many times. The chain uses TRBV13 and TRBJ1-5, with D uncertain. Trimming left V 0 bases short and J 9 bases short, with 6 bases between. There are 12 residues in the CDR3. Looked up from germline, CDR1 is PRHDT and CDR2 is FYEKMQ (reference sequence). In nucleotides, the CDR3 is TGTGCCAGCAGCTTAGGGCGCGGGCCCCAGCATTTT. It specifies CASSLGRGPQHF.

Many counts were recorded for this clonotype. The chain employs TRBV12-3 or TRBV12-4 and TRBJ1-1; 10 bases are a match to TRBD1. The V and J ends lost 6 bases and 3 bases, in that order; junction bases with no gene match: 7. This CDR3 is 15 amino acids long. CDR3 in amino acids: CASRMTGGAHTEAFF. The CDR3 DNA is TGTGCCAGCAGAATGACAGGGGGCGCGCACACTGAAGCTTTCTTT.

This clonotype has more than one count but fewer than ten. J is TRBJ2-3 and V is TRBV30, with 8 bases that match TRBD2. The closer fit of TRBJ2-5 to the DNA end suggests the J call may be wrong. The CDR3 is 14 amino acids. Germline assignment: CDR1 GTSNPN and CDR2 SVGIG (reference sequence). DNA for the CDR3: TGTGCCTGGGTGAGGCTAGCGGGTCGGGAGACCCAGTACTTC. Residues: CAWVRLAGRETQYF.

This clonotype has more than one count but fewer than ten. The chain couples TRBV19 to TRBJ2-3; TRBD2 aligns across 10 bases. CDR3 length: 15 residues. The V and J ends lost 1 base and 3 bases, in that order; junction bases with no gene match: 1. Germline CDR1 is LNHDA and CDR2 is SQIVND (reference sequence). The CDR3 sequence is CASSIGAGGTDTQYF. The CDR3 DNA is TGTGCCAGTAGTATAGGAGCGGGAGGGACAGATACGCAGTATTTT.

V is TRBV28 and J is TRBJ1-5, with D unclear. Germline V gene sequence: CDR1 MDHEN, CDR2 SYDVKM. The ends were cut back, 2 bases at V and 14 bases at J, with 13 bases in the middle. The CDR3 runs to 12 residues. The CDR3 region has the DNA TGTGCCAGCAGTTTAACGGGGTTCGGTGAGCATTTT. This codes for CASSLTGFGEHF.

A few counts support this clonotype. The chain joins TRBV30 to TRBJ2-5; possibly TRBD1 or TRBD2 for D (5 bases each). V gave up 0 bases and J gave up 3 bases, with 8 bases separating them. CDR1 and CDR2 (germline): GTSNPN, SVGIG (reference sequence). CDR3 length equals 13 residues. DNA for the CDR3: TGTGCCTGGAGTGTAGGGACCAAAGAGACCCAGTACTTC. It translates to CAWSVGTKETQYF.

This clonotype was counted at least ten times. The chain combines TRBV7-2 with TRBJ2-5, with 9 positions matching TRBD1. Germline CDR1 and CDR2: SGHTA and FQGNSA. This CDR3 comprises 16 residues. The V and J ends lost 5 bases and 2 bases, in that order; junction bases with no gene match: 9. CDR3 nucleotide sequence: TGTGCCAGCAGCCCCGGGGACAGGGCAACACAAGAGACCCAGTACTTC. It yields the protein CASSPGDRATQETQYF.

This clonotype was picked up many times. The chain carries TRBV28 and TRBJ2-4; D gene ambiguous. CDR1 and CDR2 from the germline V gene are MDHEN and SYDVKM. The CDR3 totals 16 residues. V was trimmed by 3 bases and J by 5 bases, leaving 17 bases between them. The CDR3 DNA sequence: TGTGCCAGCAGTTTGGACCCCCGGCAGGCCCAAAACATTCAGTACTTC. This sequence encodes CASSLDPRQAQNIQYF.

The chain is built from TRBV5-1 and TRBJ1-2; D is unresolved. This CDR3 comprises 15 residues. V lost 1 base and J lost 4, with 14 bases in between. Germline V gene sequence: CDR1 SGHRS, CDR2 YFSETQ. This chain's CDR3 is CASSLNPLNPYGYTF. The CDR3 DNA reads TGCGCCAGCAGCTTGAACCCCCTGAACCCCTATGGCTACACCTTC.

The chain joins TRBV11-2 to TRBJ1-3; D remains ambiguous. The V gene lost 7 bases and the J gene lost 1 base, with 5 bases spanning the gap. The germline CDR1 and CDR2 sequences are SGHAT and FQNNGV. The CDR3 totals 12 residues. The CDR3 region has the DNA TGTGCCAGCAAGGATTCTGGAAACACCATATATTTT. It encodes CASKDSGNTIYF.

CDR3 loop: CASSPTRGKPGELFF. CDR3 nucleotide sequence: TGCGCCAGCAGCCCAACCAGGGGGAAACCCGGGGAGCTGTTTTTT. The rearrangement joins TRBV5-1 to TRBJ2-2; 7 nucleotides line up with TRBD1. The V segment lost 4 bases and the J segment 6 bases; nucleotides outside the gene matches: 9. Germline loops: CDR1 SGHRS, CDR2 YFSETQ. The CDR3 is made up of 15 amino acids.

This clonotype came up a few times. The chain employs TRBV6-1 and TRBJ1-4, with TRBD1 identical over 7 bases. The CDR3 runs to 14 residues. V lost 4 bases, J lost 7 bases, and 6 bases stayed unmatched. The germline V gene encodes CDR1 MNHNS and CDR2 SASEGT. In DNA form, the CDR3 reads TGTGCCAGCAGTGGACAGGGTTTCAGTGAAAAACTGTTTTTT. Protein sequence: CASSGQGFSEKLFF.

This clonotype was recorded at least ten times. The chain carries TRBV30 and TRBJ1-2; D ambiguous. There are 15 residues in the CDR3. Trimming removed 0 bases from V and 0 bases from J, with 11 bases in between. Per germline, CDR1 GTSNPN and CDR2 SVGIG (reference sequence). The CDR3: CAWSVAGQANYGYTF. The CDR3 bases are TGTGCCTGGAGTGTAGCGGGCCAAGCTAACTATGGCTACACCTTC.